This passage covers 22 T cell receptor beta chains from one sample sequenced in a study of IL-32 and malignant T cell survival in cutaneous lymphoma. The protocol was immunoSEQ multiplex PCR, while the TCRdb copy is restricted to in-frame clones and leaves out a portion. The sample consists of about 900 clones, about four fifths of them appearing once. Patients with leukemic cutaneous T cell lymphoma (Sezary syndrome) provided these blood samples. This specimen consisted of blood, obtained on day 0. Every receptor here comes from a human donor with cutaneous T cell lymphoma.

The chain is built from TRBV7-9 and TRBJ1-4; 10 bases are a match to TRBD1. CDR3 length equals 15 residues. CDR1 and CDR2 from the germline V gene are SEHNR and FQNEAQ (reference sequence). Trimming at V came to 1 base and at J to 8 bases, leaving 4 bases not matched to a gene. CDR3: CASSLGQGAHEKLFF. The CDR3 DNA sequence: TGTGCCAGCAGCTTAGGACAGGGGGCGCACGAAAAACTGTTTTTT. Looking up the rest from reference TRBV7-9 and TRBJ1-4 gives the full variable domain: DTGVSQNPRHKITKRGQNVTFRCDPISEHNRLYWYRQTLGQGPEFLTYFQNEAQLEKSRLLSDRFSAERPKGSFSTLEIQRTEQGDSAMYLCASSLGQGAHEKLFFGSGTQLSVL.

The chain is built from TRBV6-1 and TRBJ1-1; no reliable D call. V shed 2 bases and J shed 4 bases, with 8 bases lying between them. CDR3 length: 13 residues. The germline CDR1 and CDR2 sequences are MNHNS and SASEGT. CDR3 sequence: CASSELRGTEAFF. The CDR3 coding sequence is TGTGCCAGCAGTGAATTACGGGGCACTGAAGCTTTCTTT.

The CDR3: CASSQGPGQGARIGYGYTF. The CDR3 DNA reads as TGTGCCAGCAGCCAAGGGCCGGGACAGGGGGCCCGAATTGGCTATGGCTACACCTTC. The V gene is TRBV14, the J gene TRBJ1-2, with 12 bases matching TRBD1. This CDR3 contains 19 residues. V lost 1 base to trimming and J lost 4 bases; unmatched junction nucleotides: 13. The germline CDR1 and CDR2 sequences are SGHDN and FVKESK.

The V and J genes are TRBV28 and TRBJ1-4; D perhaps matches TRBD1 (5 bases). CDR1 and CDR2 from the germline V gene are MDHEN and SYDVKM. This CDR3 spans 12 amino acids. The CDR3 loop reads CAVQGSNEKLFF. CDR3 bases: TGTGCGGTCCAGGGTTCTAATGAAAAACTGTTTTTT.

The chain links TRBV15 to TRBJ2-7, with no clear D. Between the trimmed V and J ends, which lost 1 base and 4 bases, there was a span of 8 bases. The germline CDR1 and CDR2 sequences are LNHNV and YYDKDF (reference sequence). The CDR3 has 13 residues. This chain's CDR3 is CATSRGLLYEQYF. The DNA for the CDR3 is TGTGCCACCAGCAGAGGACTCCTTTACGAGCAGTACTTC.

This chain uses TRBV9 with TRBJ1-2; the D is unclear. The length of the CDR3 is 14 residues. V lost 4 bases and J lost 5, with 15 bases in between. Germline lookup yields CDR1 SGDLS and CDR2 YYNGEE. The CDR3 protein is CASSLSGSGYGYTF. The CDR3 nucleotides are TGTGCCAGCAGCCTGAGTGGGAGCGGGTATGGCTACACCTTC.

The V gene is TRBV19, the J gene TRBJ2-7; D is uncertain. The germline CDR1 and CDR2 sequences are LNHDA and SQIVND (reference sequence). V was shortened by 3 bases and J by 4 bases, with 10 bases between the two germline ends. The CDR3 consists of 13 residues. The CDR3: CASSMGQEYEQYF. In DNA, the CDR3 is TGTGCCAGTAGTATGGGCCAGGAATACGAGCAGTACTTC.

The chain joins TRBV7-2 to TRBJ1-6; D is undetermined. CDR3 length: 13 amino acids. Looked up from germline, CDR1 is SGHTA and CDR2 is FQGNSA. The ends were cut back, 2 bases at V and 9 bases at J, with 8 bases in the middle. CDR3 nucleotides: TGTGCCAGCAGCTTAAATCGATTTTCACCCCTCCACTTT. Amino acid sequence: CASSLNRFSPLHF.

The chain couples TRBV5-5 to TRBJ2-3, with a possible D match to TRBD2 (6 bases). Germline assignment: CDR1 SGHKS and CDR2 YYEKEE (reference sequence). CDR3 size: 16 residues. Trimming pared 1 base from V and 3 bases from J, leaving 15 bases between. The CDR3 region has the DNA TGTGCCAGCAGCTTGTTAGGAGGGGTAGGGACAGATACGCAGTATTTT. Translated: CASSLLGGVGTDTQYF.

The chain links TRBV6-6 to TRBJ1-1; 7 bases agree with TRBD1. Germline CDR1 and CDR2: MNHNY and SVGAGI (reference sequence). CDR3 size: 13 residues. Losses at the gene ends were 3 bases for V and 3 bases for J; bases not matched to a gene: 1. This chain's CDR3 is CASSYRGHTEAFF. The CDR3 DNA is TGTGCCAGCAGTTATAGGGGGCACACTGAAGCTTTCTTT.

The rearrangement uses TRBV5-7 and TRBJ2-7, with D tentatively TRBD1 (6 bases). TRBV5-7 is noted as an ORF with a role that remains uncertain. The length of the CDR3 is 13 residues. The ends were cut back, 2 bases at V and 5 bases at J, with 11 bases in the middle. CDR3 sequence (DNA): TGTGCCAGCAGCTTACAGGGAATGAACGAGCAGTACTTC. Its protein product is CASSLQGMNEQYF.

V usage is TRBV25-1 and J usage is TRBJ1-2; TRBD1 matches 9 bases. The CDR3 length is 13 residues. Per the germline V gene, CDR1 is MGHDK and CDR2 is SYGVNS. Germline trimming cut 4 bases from V and 8 bases from J; bases unmatched to any gene: 5. The CDR3 DNA reads as TGTGCCAGCAGTGGGACAGGGGTTTACGGCTACACCTTC. Translated, it gives CASSGTGVYGYTF.

The chain links TRBV2 to TRBJ2-1; D remains ambiguous. Germline V gene lookup returns CDR1 SNHLY and CDR2 FYNNEI. Between the trimmed V and J ends, which lost 3 bases and 7 bases, there was a span of 16 bases. CDR3 length: 15 residues. DNA of the CDR3: TGTGCCAGCAGTGATGAGTTTAGTGGCAAGAATGAGCAGTTCTTC. Protein product: CASSDEFSGKNEQFF.

The J gene is TRBJ2-5, the V gene TRBV5-4; TRBD2 aligns across 8 bases. The CDR3 runs to 15 residues. Germline CDR1 is SGHNT and CDR2 is YYREEE (reference sequence). J was trimmed by 1 base and V by 7 bases; bases with no gene match: 9. For the CDR3, the DNA is TGTGCCAGCTCTTTTGGTAGCGGGGCCCAAGAGACCCAGTACTTC. Its protein is CASSFGSGAQETQYF.

The gene calls are TRBV2 and TRBJ1-5, with 7 nucleotides matching TRBD1. The CDR3 is 15 residues long. Germline CDR1 reads SNHLY; CDR2 reads FYNNEI. The ends lost 6 bases at V and 7 bases at J; junction bases unmatched: 12. The CDR3 DNA follows: TGTGCCAGCAGGTACAACAGGGGCGATTCCCAGCCCCAGCATTTT. Its translation: CASRYNRGDSQPQHF.

J is TRBJ2-2 and V is TRBV7-8, with a possible D match to TRBD2 (5 bases). This CDR3 is built from 12 residues. Between the trimmed V and J ends, which lost 5 bases and 8 bases, there was a span of 9 bases. Germline CDR1 is SGHVS and CDR2 is FQNEAQ. CDR3 protein: CASSLPGGELFF. CDR3 DNA sequence: TGTGCCAGCAGCCTTCCGGGGGGGGAGCTGTTTTTT.

The rearrangement links TRBV6-6 to TRBJ2-7; TRBD2 matches 11 bases. Unmatched junction bases numbered 12, after V lost 6 bases and J lost 8 bases. CDR1 and CDR2 from the germline V gene are MNHNY and SVGAGI (reference sequence). CDR3 size: 15 residues. CDR3 in amino acids: CASSRDSGGGFKQYF. CDR3 sequence (DNA): TGTGCCAGCAGCCGTGATAGCGGGGGGGGGTTTAAGCAGTACTTC.

The V and J genes are TRBV5-6 and TRBJ1-1; TRBD1 matches at 7 bases. The CDR3 runs 16 residues. CDR1 is SGHDT and CDR2 is YYEEEE in the germline V gene. V dropped 2 bases and J dropped 4; count of bases not matched to a gene: 11. The CDR3 here is CASSLLRPGGSTEAFF. The DNA for the CDR3 is TGTGCCAGCAGCTTACTGCGTCCAGGGGGATCCACTGAAGCTTTCTTT.

The rearrangement links TRBV6-1 to TRBJ1-1; D gene uncertain. Per the germline V gene, CDR1 is MNHNS and CDR2 is SASEGT. The CDR3 is 13 amino acids. The germline V and J ends were trimmed by 2 bases and 1 base, with 5 bases remaining between them. In DNA, the CDR3 is TGTGCCAGCAGTGAACAGGAGAACACTGAAGCTTTCTTT. This gives the protein CASSEQENTEAFF.

This clone was seen only once. This chain links TRBV10-3 with TRBJ1-4; 8 positions agree with TRBD1. V lost 5 bases to trimming and J lost 8 bases; unmatched junction nucleotides: 7. Germline CDR1 and CDR2: ENHRY and SYGVKD. The CDR3 has 14 residues. The CDR3: CAISQGAGIEKLFF. CDR3 in DNA: TGTGCCATCAGTCAGGGGGCCGGTATCGAAAAACTGTTTTTT.

This chain links TRBV5-1 with TRBJ2-1; D is undetermined. Germline CDR1 reads SGHRS; CDR2 reads YFSETQ. V shed 4 bases and J shed 7 bases, with 9 bases lying between them. The CDR3 has 12 amino acids. The CDR3 nucleotides read TGCGCCAGCAGCATATCCGGGAATGAGCAGTTCTTC. As protein: CASSISGNEQFF.

The rearrangement links TRBV6-1 to TRBJ2-7; D gene ambiguous. This CDR3 has 13 amino acids. Trimming took 8 bases from V and 2 from J, leaving 13 bases between them. Germline values: CDR1 MNHNS, CDR2 SASEGT. CDR3 sequence (DNA): TGTGCCAGCTTCGGGCAGACCCCCTACGAGCAGTACTTC. Translated, it gives CASFGQTPYEQYF.